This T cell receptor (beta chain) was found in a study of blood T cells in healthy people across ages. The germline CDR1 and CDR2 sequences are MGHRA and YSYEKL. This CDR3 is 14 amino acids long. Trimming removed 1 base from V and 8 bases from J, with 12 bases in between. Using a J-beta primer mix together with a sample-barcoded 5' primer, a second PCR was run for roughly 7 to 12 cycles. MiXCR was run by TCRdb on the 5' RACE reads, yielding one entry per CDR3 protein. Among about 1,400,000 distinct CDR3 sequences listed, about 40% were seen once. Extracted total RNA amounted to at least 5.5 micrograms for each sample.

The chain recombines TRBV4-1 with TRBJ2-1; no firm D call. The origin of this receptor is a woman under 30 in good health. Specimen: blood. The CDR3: CASSQADALDEQFF. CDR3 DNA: TGCGCCAGCAGCCAAGCGGATGCCCTCGATGAGCAGTTCTTC.